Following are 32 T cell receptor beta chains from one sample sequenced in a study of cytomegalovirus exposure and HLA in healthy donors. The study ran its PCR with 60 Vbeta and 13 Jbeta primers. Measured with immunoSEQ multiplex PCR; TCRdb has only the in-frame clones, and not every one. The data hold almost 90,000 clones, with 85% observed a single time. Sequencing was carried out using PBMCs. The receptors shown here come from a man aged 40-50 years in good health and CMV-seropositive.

The DNA of the CDR3 is TGCGCCAGCAGTGCTCGGGATCCTAATGAGCAGTTCTTC. It translates to CASSARDPNEQFF. The chain is built from TRBV10-1 and TRBJ2-1; D possibly corresponds to TRBD2 (5 bases). V was trimmed by 4 bases and J by 7 bases, leaving 11 bases between them. CDR3 size: 13 residues. CDR1 is WNHNN and CDR2 is SYGVQD in the germline V gene (reference sequence).

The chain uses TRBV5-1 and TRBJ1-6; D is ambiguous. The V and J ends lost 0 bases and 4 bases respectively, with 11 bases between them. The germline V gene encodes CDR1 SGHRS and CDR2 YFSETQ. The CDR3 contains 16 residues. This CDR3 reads CASSLVARRYNSPLHF. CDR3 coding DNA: TGCGCCAGCAGCTTGGTTGCCCGGAGGTATAATTCACCCCTCCACTTT.

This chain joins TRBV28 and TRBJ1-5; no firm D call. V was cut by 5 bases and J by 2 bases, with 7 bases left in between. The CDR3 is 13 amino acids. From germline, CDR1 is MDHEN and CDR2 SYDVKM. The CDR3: CASSDTRNQPQHF. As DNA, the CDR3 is TGTGCCAGCAGTGACACGCGCAATCAGCCCCAGCATTTT.

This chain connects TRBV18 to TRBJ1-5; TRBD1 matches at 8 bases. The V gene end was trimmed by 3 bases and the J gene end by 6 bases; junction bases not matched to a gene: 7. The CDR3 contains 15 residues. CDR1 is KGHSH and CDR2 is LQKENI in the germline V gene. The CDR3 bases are TGTGCCAGCTCACCGGACAGGGTAACAGGTCAGCCCCAGCATTTT. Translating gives CASSPDRVTGQPQHF.

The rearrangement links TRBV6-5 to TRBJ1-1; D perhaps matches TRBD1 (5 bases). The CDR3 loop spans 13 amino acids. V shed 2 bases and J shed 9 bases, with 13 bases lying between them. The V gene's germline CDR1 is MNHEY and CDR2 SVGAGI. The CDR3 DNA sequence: TGTGCCAGCAGTTACGATGTGACAGCCCAAGCTTTCTTT. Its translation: CASSYDVTAQAFF.

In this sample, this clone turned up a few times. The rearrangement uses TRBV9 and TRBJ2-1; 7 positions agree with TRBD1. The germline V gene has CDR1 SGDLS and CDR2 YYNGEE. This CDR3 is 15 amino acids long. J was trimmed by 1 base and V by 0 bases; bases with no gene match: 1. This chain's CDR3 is CASSVGQGSYNEQFF. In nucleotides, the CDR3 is TGTGCCAGCAGCGTAGGACAGGGTTCCTACAATGAGCAGTTCTTC.

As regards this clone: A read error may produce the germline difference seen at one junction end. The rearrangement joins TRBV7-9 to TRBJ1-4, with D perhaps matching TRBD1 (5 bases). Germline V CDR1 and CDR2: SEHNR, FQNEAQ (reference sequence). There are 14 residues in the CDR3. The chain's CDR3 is CANSQTATNEKLFF. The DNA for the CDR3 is TGTGCCAACAGCCAGACAGCAACTAATGAAAAACTGTTTTTT.

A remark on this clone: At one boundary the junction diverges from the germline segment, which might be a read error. The CDR3 spells CASSPDSFQETQYF. The CDR3, as DNA: TGTGCTAGCAGCCCCGACAGCTTCCAAGAGACCCAGTACTTC. The V call is TRBV7-7, the J call TRBJ2-5; D possibly corresponds to TRBD1 (5 bases). In germline, CDR1 is SSHAT, CDR2 FNYEAQ (reference sequence). This CDR3 has 14 residues.

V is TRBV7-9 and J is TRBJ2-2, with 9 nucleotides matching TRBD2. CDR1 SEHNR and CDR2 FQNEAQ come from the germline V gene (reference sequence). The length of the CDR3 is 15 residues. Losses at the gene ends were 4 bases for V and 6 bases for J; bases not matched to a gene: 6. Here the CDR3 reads CASSSRTSEAGELFF. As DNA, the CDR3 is TGTGCCAGCAGCTCGAGGACTAGCGAGGCCGGGGAGCTGTTTTTT.

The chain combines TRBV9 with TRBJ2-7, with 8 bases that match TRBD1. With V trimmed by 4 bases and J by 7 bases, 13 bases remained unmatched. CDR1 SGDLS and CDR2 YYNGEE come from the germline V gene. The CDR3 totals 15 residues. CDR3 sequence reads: CASSTTGQDGKEQYF. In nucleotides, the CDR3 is TGTGCCAGCAGCACCACGGGACAGGATGGAAAGGAGCAGTACTTC. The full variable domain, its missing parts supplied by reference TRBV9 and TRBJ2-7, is DSGVTQTPKHLITATGQRVTLRCSPRSGDLSVYWYQQSLDQGLQFLIQYYNGEERAKGNILERFSAQQFPDLHSELNLSSLELGDSALYFCASSTTGQDGKEQYFGPGTRLTVT.

CDR3 sequence (DNA): TGCGCCAGCAGCTCTCTTGGACTAGCGGACATGGGGAGTGAGCAGTTCTTC. Translating it yields CASSSLGLADMGSEQFF. V is TRBV5-1 and J is TRBJ2-1, with TRBD2 matching over 10 bases. Trimming took 3 bases from V and 9 from J; bases not matched to a gene: 15. Per the germline V gene, CDR1 is SGHRS and CDR2 is YFSETQ. The CDR3 consists of 17 residues.

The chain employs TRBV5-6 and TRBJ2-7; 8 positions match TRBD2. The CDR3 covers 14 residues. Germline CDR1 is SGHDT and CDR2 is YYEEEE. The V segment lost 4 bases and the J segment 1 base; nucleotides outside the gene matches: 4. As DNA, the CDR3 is TGTGCCAGCAGCGTGGGACTAGGGTCCTACGAGCAGTACTTC. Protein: CASSVGLGSYEQYF. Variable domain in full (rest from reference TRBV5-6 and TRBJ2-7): DAGVTQSPTHLIKTRGQQVTLRCSPKSGHDTVSWYQQALGQGPQFIFQYYEEEERQRGNFPDRFSGHQFPNYSSELNVNALLLGDSALYLCASSVGLGSYEQYFGPGTRLTVT.

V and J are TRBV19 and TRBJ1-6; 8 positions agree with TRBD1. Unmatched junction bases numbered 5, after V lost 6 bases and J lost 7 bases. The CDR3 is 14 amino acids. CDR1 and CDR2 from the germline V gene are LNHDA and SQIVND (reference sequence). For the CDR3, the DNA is TGTGCCAGTAGGATGGGACAGGTAAATTCACCCCTCCACTTT. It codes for CASRMGQVNSPLHF. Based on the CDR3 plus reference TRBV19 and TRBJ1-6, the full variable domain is DGGITQSPKYLFRKEGQNVTLSCEQNLNHDAMYWYRQDPGQGLRLIYYSQIVNDFQKGDIAEGYSVSREKKESFPLTVTSAQKNPTAFYLCASRMGQVNSPLHFGNGTRLTVT.

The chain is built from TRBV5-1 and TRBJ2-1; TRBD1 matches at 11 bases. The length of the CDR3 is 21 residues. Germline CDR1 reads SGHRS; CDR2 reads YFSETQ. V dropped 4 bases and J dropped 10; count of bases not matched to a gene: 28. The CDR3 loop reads CASSDATGTGGLGRALREQFF. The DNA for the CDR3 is TGCGCCAGCAGCGATGCGACCGGGACAGGGGGTCTCGGGAGGGCCCTCCGCGAGCAGTTCTTC.

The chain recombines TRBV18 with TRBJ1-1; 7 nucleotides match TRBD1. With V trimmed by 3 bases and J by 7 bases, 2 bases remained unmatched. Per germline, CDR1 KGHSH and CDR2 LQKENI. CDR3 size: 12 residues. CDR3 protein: CASSPRQGEAFF. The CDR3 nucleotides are TGTGCCAGCTCACCGCGACAGGGTGAAGCTTTCTTT.

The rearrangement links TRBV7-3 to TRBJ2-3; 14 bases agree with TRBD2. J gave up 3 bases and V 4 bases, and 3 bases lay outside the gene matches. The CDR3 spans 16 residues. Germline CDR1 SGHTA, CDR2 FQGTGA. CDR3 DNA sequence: TGTGCCAGCAGCTCACGACTAGCGGGGGGGACAGATACGCAGTATTTT. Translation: CASSSRLAGGTDTQYF.

CDR3 coding DNA: TGCGCCAGCAGCCCGGCAGGCCAGCGGGGGGCCGGGGAGCTGTTTTTT. It codes for CASSPAGQRGAGELFF. The V and J genes are TRBV5-1 and TRBJ2-2; 9 positions agree with TRBD2. CDR1 SGHRS and CDR2 YFSETQ come from the germline V gene. The CDR3 covers 16 residues. After removal of 4 bases from V and 6 bases from J, the junction contained 10 bases not matched to a gene. Drawing the rest from reference TRBV5-1 and TRBJ2-2, the complete variable domain is KAGVTQTPRYLIKTRGQQVTLSCSPISGHRSVSWYQQTPGQGLQFLFEYFSETQRNKGNFPGRFSGRQFSNSRSEMNVSTLELGDSALYLCASSPAGQRGAGELFFGEGSRLTVL.

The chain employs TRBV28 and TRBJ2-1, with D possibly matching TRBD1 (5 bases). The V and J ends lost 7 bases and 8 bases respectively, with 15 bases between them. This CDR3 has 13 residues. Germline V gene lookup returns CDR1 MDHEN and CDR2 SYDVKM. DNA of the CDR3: TGTGCCAGCAACCATCAGGGTTTTTATGAGCAGTTCTTC. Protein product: CASNHQGFYEQFF.

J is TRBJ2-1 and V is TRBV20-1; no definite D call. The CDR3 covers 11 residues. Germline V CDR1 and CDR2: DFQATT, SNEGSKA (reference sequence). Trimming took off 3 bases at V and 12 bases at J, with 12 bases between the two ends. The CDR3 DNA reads TGCAGTGCTAGTCTCGGGTTAGGGCAGTTCTTC. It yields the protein CSASLGLGQFF.

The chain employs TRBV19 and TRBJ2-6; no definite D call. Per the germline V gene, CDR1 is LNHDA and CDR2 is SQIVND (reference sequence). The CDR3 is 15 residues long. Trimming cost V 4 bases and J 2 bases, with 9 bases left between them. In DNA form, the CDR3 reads TGTGCCAGTAGTACCAGATCCGCTGGGGCCAACGTCCTGACTTTC. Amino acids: CASSTRSAGANVLTF.

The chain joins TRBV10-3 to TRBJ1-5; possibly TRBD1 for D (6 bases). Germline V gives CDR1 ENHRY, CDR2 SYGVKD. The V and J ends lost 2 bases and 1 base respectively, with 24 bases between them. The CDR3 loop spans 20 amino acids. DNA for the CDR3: TGTGCCATCAGTGAGCCGACCCCTACAGGGCCCCCGACGAGCAATCAGCCCCAGCATTTT. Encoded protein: CAISEPTPTGPPTSNQPQHF.

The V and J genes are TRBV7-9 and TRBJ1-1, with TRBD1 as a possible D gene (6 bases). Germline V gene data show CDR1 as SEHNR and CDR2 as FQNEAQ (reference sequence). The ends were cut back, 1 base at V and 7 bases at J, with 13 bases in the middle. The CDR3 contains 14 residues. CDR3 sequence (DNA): TGTGCCAGCAGCTTAGTAGGGGGACATGTTGAAGCTTTCTTT. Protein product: CASSLVGGHVEAFF.

The CDR3 protein is CASRLRLGTDTQYF. In DNA form, the CDR3 reads TGTGCCAGCAGACTCCGTCTTGGCACAGATACGCAGTATTTT. This chain links TRBV11-2 with TRBJ2-3; no definite D call. Germline-derived CDR1 and CDR2 are SGHAT and FQNNGV. The CDR3 is made up of 14 amino acids. Trimming stripped 6 bases from V and 1 base from J, with 11 bases between.

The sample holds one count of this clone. CDR3 region: CASSRQVNTEAFF. The DNA of the CDR3 is TGTGCCAGCAGCAGACAGGTGAACACTGAAGCTTTCTTT. The J gene is TRBJ1-1, the V gene TRBV7-2; D possibly corresponds to TRBD1 (6 bases). The CDR3 is 13 residues long. Looked up from germline, CDR1 is SGHTA and CDR2 is FQGNSA. Trimming took 5 bases from V and 0 from J, leaving 7 bases between them.

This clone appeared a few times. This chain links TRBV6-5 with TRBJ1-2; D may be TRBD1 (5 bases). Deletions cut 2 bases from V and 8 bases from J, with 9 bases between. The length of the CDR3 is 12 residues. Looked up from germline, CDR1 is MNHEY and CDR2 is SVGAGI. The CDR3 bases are TGTGCCAGCAGTTACGAGGGGAGGGGCTACACCTTC. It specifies CASSYEGRGYTF.

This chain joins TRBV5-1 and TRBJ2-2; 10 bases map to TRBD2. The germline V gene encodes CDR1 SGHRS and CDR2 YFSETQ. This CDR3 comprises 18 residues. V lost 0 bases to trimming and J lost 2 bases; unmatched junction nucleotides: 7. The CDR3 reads CASSLAPSGGANTGELFF. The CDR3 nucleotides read TGCGCCAGCAGCTTGGCCCCTAGCGGGGGAGCAAACACCGGGGAGCTGTTTTTT.

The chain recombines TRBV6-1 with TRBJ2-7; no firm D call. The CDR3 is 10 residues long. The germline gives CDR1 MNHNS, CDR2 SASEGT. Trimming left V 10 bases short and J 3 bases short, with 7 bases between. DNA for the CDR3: TGTGCCACCTCCGGCTACGAGCAGTACTTC. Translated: CATSGYEQYF.

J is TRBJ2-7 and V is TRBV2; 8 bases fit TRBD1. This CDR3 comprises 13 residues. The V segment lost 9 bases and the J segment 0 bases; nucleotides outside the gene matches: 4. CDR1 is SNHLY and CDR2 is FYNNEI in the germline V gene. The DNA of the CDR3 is TGTGCCAGTGGCACAGGGGGCTCCTACGAGCAGTACTTC. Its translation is CASGTGGSYEQYF.

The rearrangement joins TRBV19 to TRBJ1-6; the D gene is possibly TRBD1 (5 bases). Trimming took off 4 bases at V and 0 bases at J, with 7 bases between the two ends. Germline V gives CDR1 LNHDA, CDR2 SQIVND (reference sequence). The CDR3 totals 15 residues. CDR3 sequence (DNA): TGTGCCAGTAGTACGGGGGGCTCCTATAATTCACCCCTCCACTTT. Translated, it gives CASSTGGSYNSPLHF.

This chain's CDR3 is CASSPTGDSYEQYF. DNA for the CDR3: TGTGCCAGTAGTCCTACGGGAGACTCCTACGAGCAGTACTTC. J is TRBJ2-7 and V is TRBV19, with D maybe TRBD2 (6 bases). CDR1 and CDR2 from the germline V gene are LNHDA and SQIVND (reference sequence). Deletions cut 5 bases from V and 0 bases from J, with 11 bases between. The CDR3 loop spans 14 amino acids. Full variable domain (missing parts from reference TRBV19 and TRBJ2-7): DGGITQSPKYLFRKEGQNVTLSCEQNLNHDAMYWYRQDPGQGLRLIYYSQIVNDFQKGDIAEGYSVSREKKESFPLTVTSAQKNPTAFYLCASSPTGDSYEQYFGPGTRLTVT.

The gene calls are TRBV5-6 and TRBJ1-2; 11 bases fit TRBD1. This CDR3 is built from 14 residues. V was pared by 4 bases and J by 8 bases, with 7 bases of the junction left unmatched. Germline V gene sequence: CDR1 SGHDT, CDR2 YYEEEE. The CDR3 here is CASSRGQGATGYTF. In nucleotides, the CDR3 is TGTGCCAGCAGCCGTGGACAGGGGGCGACGGGCTACACCTTC. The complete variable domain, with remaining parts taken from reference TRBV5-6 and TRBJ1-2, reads DAGVTQSPTHLIKTRGQQVTLRCSPKSGHDTVSWYQQALGQGPQFIFQYYEEEERQRGNFPDRFSGHQFPNYSSELNVNALLLGDSALYLCASSRGQGATGYTFGSGTRLTVV.

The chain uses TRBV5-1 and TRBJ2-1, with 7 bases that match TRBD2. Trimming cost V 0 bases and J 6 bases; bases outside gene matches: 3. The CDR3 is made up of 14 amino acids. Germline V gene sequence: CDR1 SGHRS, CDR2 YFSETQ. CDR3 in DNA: TGCGCCAGCAGCTTGGGCGGGAGCGGCAATGAGCAGTTCTTC. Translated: CASSLGGSGNEQFF.